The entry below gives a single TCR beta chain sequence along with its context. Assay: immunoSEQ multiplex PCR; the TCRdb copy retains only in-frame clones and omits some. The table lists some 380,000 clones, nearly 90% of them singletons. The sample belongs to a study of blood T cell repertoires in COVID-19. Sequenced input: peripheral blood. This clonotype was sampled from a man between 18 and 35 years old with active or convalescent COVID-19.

CDR3 nucleotide sequence: TGTGCCAGCAGCCGCTTGAAAACAGGGGGCTTCGGCGAGCAGTACTTC. It encodes CASSRLKTGGFGEQYF. The chain joins TRBV7-2 to TRBJ2-7; 9 bases map to TRBD1. CDR3 size: 16 residues. The germline V gene encodes CDR1 SGHTA and CDR2 FQGNSA. With 5 bases clipped from V and 6 bases from J, the junction kept 14 bases outside the gene matches.